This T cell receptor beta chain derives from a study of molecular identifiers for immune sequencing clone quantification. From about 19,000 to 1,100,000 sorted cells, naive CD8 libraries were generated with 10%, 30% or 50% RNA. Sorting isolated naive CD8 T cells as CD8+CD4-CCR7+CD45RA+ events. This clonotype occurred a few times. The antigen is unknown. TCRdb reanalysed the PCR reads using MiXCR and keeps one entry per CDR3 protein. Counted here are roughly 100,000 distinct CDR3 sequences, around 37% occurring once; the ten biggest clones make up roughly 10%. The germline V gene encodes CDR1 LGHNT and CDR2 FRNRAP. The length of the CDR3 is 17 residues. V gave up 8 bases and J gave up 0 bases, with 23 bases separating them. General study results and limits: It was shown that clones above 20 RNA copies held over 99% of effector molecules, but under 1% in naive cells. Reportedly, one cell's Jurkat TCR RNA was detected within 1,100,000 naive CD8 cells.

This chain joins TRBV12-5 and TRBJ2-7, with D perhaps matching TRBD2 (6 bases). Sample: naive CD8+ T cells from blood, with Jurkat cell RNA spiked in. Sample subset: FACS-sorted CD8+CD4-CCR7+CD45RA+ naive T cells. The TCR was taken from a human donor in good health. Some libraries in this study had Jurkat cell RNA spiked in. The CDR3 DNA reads TGTGCTAGTTTTGTAACCCCGGCGGGATCGAGCTCCTACGAGCAGTACTTC. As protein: CASFVTPAGSSSYEQYF.